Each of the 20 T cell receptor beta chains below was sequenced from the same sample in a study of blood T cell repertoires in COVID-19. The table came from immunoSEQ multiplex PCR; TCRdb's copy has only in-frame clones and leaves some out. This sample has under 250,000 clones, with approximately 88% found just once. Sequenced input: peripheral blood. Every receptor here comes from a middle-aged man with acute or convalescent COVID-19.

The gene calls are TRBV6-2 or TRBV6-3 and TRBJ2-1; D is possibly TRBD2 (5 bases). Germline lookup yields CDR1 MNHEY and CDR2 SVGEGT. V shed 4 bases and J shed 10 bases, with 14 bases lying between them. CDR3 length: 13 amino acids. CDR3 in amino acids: CASSWANRLEQFF. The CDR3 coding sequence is TGTGCCAGCAGTTGGGCCAACAGACTAGAGCAGTTCTTC.

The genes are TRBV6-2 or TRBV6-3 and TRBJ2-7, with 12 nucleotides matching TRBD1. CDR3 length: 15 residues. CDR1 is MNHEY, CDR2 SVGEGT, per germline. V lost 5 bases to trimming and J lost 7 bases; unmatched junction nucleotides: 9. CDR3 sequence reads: CASSTQGQGAREQYF. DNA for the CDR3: TGTGCCAGCAGTACCCAGGGACAGGGGGCGCGGGAGCAGTACTTC.

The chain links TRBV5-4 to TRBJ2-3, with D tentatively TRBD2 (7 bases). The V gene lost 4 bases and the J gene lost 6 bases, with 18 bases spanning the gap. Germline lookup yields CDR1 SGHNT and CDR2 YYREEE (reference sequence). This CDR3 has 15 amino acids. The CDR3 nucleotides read TGTGCCAGCAGCCCGGGGGGCAGGGCGAGGGATACGCAGTATTTT. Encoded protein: CASSPGGRARDTQYF.

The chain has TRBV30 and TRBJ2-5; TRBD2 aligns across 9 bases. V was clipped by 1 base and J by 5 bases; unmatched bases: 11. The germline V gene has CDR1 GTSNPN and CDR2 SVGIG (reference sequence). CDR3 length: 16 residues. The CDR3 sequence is CAWSGSGRWREETQYF. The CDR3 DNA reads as TGTGCCTGGAGTGGTAGCGGGAGATGGCGAGAGGAGACCCAGTACTTC.

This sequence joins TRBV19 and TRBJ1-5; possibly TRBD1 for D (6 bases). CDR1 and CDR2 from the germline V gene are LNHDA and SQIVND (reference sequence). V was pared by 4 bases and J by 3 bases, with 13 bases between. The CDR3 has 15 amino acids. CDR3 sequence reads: CASSTVTGSNQPQHF. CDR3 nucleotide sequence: TGTGCCAGTAGTACGGTCACAGGGTCCAATCAGCCCCAGCATTTT.

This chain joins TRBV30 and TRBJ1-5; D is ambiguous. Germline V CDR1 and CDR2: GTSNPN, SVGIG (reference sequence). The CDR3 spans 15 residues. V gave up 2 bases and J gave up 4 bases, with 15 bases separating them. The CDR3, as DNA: TGTGCCTGGAGTCCCCTCGATCCAGGTAATCAGCCCCAGCATTTT. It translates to CAWSPLDPGNQPQHF.

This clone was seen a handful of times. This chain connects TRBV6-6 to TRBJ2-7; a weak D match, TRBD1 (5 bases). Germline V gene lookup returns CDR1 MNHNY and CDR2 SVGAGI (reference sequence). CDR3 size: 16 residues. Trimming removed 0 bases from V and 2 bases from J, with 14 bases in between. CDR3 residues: CASSYSLTAYTYEQYF. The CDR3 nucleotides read TGTGCCAGCAGTTACTCCTTGACAGCCTATACCTACGAGCAGTACTTC.

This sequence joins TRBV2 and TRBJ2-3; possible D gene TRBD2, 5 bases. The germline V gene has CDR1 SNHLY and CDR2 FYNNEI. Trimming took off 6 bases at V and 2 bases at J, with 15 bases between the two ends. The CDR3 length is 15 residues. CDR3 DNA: TGTGCCAGCAGAGGTCCCCTAGCAATCACAGATACGCAGTATTTT. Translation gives CASRGPLAITDTQYF.

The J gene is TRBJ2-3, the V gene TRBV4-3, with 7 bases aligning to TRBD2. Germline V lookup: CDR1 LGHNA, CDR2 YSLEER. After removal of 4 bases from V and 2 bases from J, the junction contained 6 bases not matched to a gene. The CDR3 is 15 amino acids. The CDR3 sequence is CASSPLLANTDTQYF. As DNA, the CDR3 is TGCGCCAGCAGCCCCTTACTAGCGAACACAGATACGCAGTATTTT.

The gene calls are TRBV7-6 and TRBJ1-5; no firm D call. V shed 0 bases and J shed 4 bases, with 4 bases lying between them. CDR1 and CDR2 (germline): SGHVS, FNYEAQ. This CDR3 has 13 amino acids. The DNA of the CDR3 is TGTGCCAGCAGCTTAGCCATGAATCAGCCCCAGCATTTT. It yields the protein CASSLAMNQPQHF.

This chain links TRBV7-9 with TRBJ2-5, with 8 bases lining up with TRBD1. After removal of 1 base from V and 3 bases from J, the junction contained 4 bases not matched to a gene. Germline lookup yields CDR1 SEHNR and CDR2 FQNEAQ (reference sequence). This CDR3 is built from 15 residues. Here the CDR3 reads CASSLVRGLEETQYF. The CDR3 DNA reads TGTGCCAGCAGCTTAGTCAGGGGGCTGGAAGAGACCCAGTACTTC. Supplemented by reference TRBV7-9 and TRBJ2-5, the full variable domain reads DTGVSQNPRHKITKRGQNVTFRCDPISEHNRLYWYRQTLGQGPEFLTYFQNEAQLEKSRLLSDRFSAERPKGSFSTLEIQRTEQGDSAMYLCASSLVRGLEETQYFGPGTRLLVL.

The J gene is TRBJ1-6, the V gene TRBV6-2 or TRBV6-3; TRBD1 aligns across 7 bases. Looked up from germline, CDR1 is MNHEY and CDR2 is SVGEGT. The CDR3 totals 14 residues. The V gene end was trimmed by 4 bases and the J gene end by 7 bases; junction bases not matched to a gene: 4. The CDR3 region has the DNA TGTGCCAGCAGTTTGGGGACAGAGAATTCACCCCTCCACTTT. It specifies CASSLGTENSPLHF.

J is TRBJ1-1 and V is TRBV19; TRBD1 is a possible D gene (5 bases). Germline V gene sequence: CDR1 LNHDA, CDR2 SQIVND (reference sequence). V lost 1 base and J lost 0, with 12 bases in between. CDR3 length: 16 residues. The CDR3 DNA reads TGTGCCAGTAGTATAGCGCCTCAGACAGTGAACACTGAAGCTTTCTTT. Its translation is CASSIAPQTVNTEAFF.

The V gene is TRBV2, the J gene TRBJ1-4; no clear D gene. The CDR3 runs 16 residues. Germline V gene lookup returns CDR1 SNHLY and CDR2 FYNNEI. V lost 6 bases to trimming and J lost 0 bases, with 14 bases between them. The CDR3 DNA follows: TGTGCCAGCAGAGGGAGGGTCTCGACAACTAATGAAAAACTGTTTTTT. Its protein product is CASRGRVSTTNEKLFF.

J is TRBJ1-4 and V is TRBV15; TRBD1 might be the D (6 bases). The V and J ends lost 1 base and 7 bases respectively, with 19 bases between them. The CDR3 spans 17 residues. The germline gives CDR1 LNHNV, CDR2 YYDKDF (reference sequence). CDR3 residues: CATSRGGGGEVGEKLFF. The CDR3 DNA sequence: TGTGCCACCAGCAGAGGAGGGGGGGGCGAGGTTGGTGAAAAACTGTTTTTT.

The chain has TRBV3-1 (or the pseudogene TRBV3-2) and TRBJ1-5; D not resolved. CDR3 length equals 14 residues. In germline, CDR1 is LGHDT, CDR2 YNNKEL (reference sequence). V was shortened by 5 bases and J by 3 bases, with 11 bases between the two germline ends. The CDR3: CASSLAATNQPQHF. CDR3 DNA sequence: TGTGCCAGCAGCTTGGCCGCCACCAATCAGCCCCAGCATTTT.

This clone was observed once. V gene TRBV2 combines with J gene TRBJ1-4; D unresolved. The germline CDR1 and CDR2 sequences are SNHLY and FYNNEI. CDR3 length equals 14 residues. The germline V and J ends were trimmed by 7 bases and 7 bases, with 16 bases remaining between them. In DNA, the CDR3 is TGTGCCAGCACGTTATTACGGGAGGCTGAAAAACTGTTTTTT. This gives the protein CASTLLREAEKLFF.

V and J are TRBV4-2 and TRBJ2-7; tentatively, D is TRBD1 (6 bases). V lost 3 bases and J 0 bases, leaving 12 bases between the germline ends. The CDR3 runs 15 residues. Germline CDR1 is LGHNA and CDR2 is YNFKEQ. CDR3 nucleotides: TGTGCCAGCAGCCAGGTCAGGGGTGGCTCCTACGAGCAGTACTTC. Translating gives CASSQVRGGSYEQYF.

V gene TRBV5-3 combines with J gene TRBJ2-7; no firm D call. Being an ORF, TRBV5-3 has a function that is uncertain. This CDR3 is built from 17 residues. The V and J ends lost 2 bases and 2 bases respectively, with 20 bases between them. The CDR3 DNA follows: TGTGCCAGAAGCTTCCCCCATGGCGGCAATATGACCTACGAGCAGTACTTC. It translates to CARSFPHGGNMTYEQYF.

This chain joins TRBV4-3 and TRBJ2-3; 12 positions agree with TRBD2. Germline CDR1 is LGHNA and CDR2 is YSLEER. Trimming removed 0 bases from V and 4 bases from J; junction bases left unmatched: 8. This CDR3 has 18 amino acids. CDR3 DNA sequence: TGCGCCAGCAGCCAAGACGGGGGACTAGCGGGTGCCGCAGATACGCAGTATTTT. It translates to CASSQDGGLAGAADTQYF.